This TCR beta chain was captured in a study of early T cells in non-severe SARS-CoV-2 infection. Overall study context: Bulk RNA from unsorted whole blood was sequenced; chains were unpaired. Whole-study findings and limits: Anti-spike CD8 responses were favored in VDJdb matching, and private and CD4 specificities were missed.

Each single cDNA molecule received a unique molecular identifier. Each CDR3 protein is one row after TCRdb ran MiXCR on the 5' RACE reads. The table shows around 53,000 distinct CDR3 sequences, with approximately 12% occurring only once. As concerns this clonotype: Its antigen is not known.

The germline gives CDR1 MDHEN, CDR2 SYDVKM. This CDR3 comprises 15 residues. J lost 0 bases, V lost 6 bases, and 7 bases had no gene match. The clonotype comes from an adult who was a healthcare worker with PCR-confirmed SARS-CoV-2 infection or an uninfected control (not recorded which). The J gene is TRBJ2-7, the V gene TRBV28; 8 bases map to TRBD1. The sequencing sample was made of whole blood. The CDR3, as DNA: TGTGCCAGCAGAGGGCAGGGGGCGGTCTCCTACGAGCAGTACTTC. This gives the protein CASRGQGAVSYEQYF. The full variable domain, completed using reference TRBV28 and TRBJ2-7, is DVKVTQSSRYLVKRTGEKVFLECVQDMDHENMFWYRQDPGLGLRLIYFSYDVKMKEKGDIPEGYSVSREKKERFSLILESASTNQTSMYLCASRGQGAVSYEQYFGPGTRLTVT.